This T cell receptor beta chain was recovered during a study of cytomegalovirus exposure and HLA in healthy donors (dated by TCRdb to about 2017). About the study as a whole: According to an earlier analysis of several hundred of the donors, roughly 180 million T cells yielded 117 million unique TCR beta sequences and around 280 Gb of sequence data. Roughly 300 gigabases of sequencing data and roughly 80 million unique TCR sequences made up an early release that covered roughly 670 HLA-typed donors. Among the roughly 400 genotyped donors, more than 70% belonged to the genetic ancestry cluster associated with self-reported Caucasian donors. The aim of the study was to test whether cataloging public T cell receptors could identify signatures of past pathogen exposure. Using immunosequencing, the study profiled T cell repertoires from around 670 subjects and related those repertoires to cytomegalovirus serostatus. In addition to the first cohort of 500 to 850 subjects, a separate validation cohort of about 120 different subjects was used. To predict cytomegalovirus infection status, the study combined high-throughput TCR immunosequencing, statistical association of individual TCRs with disease status, and machine learning. A later analysis re-examined previously published TCR beta repertoires from roughly 650 donors and added high-resolution HLA genotyping to investigate patterns of TCR occurrence. In the later analysis, no new phenotypic data were used to find candidate immune exposures; instead, reliance was placed on TCR beta sequences and their occurrence across donors. An earlier analysis of approximately 640 of the donors applied high-throughput TCR beta sequencing to assess whether each TCR beta V gene segment acted as functional or pseudogenic. Donor age, sex, ethnicity and CMV serostatus were collected together with the repertoire data. A later genetic analysis used genome-wide SNP genotypes for about 65% of the 666 donors, treating that subset as a discovery cohort. Every repertoire in the discovery cohort had been generated on one and the same sequencing platform. HLA typing included class I and class II loci at four-digit resolution. The number of typed donors differed by locus: about 629-640 for A, B, C, DRB1 and DQB1; some 540 for DQA1; around 610 for DPA1; and about 470 for DPB1. Four or five DR-DQ haplotypes were handled as single units for association and clustering because linkage in the cohort was strong. Among about 390 genotyped donors of the cohort, an average of 235,054 unique TCR beta nucleotide sequences were sequenced per donor, around 18% of them non-productive. What the work shows at the level of the full study, not this receptor alone: Specific HLA alleles were associated with around 18,000 TCR beta sequences at a false discovery rate of 0.05 in a later analysis. According to a later analysis, parvovirus B19, influenza, CMV and Epstein-Barr virus appeared linked to several top co-occurrence clusters. The sequencing pipeline was judged likely to have produced a cluster of highly shared sequence variants as a technical artifact. The earlier analysis of about 600 of the donors excluded some 16 rarely observed V segments, including chromosome 9 orphons, because counts were too low. The 87-base-pair reads could not distinguish some IMGT-functional V segments, including TRBV6-2 and TRBV6-3, so those segments were excluded. The study listed 164 TCR beta chains as associated with cytomegalovirus. Assigning TCR associations to individual alleles was difficult when HLA alleles, especially DR and DQ, strongly co-occurred. In vitro tests confirmed that a few of the cytomegalovirus-associated TCR beta chains recognize cytomegalovirus antigens. The presence/absence analyses assumed that sequencing depth was roughly uniform across donors, and that assumption may not be true. It was suggested by the authors that the approach could potentially be generalized to other disease states and immunological phenotypes. A further reported finding was that TCR beta sequences accurately predicted the HLA-A and HLA-B alleles for most subjects in the first cohort. Across donors, most TCR sequences were observed very rarely, whereas some public TCRs were present in many individuals. In a later analysis, the rate of TCR association differed among HLA loci, with DRB1 alleles having the most associated TCRs and HLA-C alleles having the fewest. According to a later analysis, most CMV-associated TCR beta chains appeared to be HLA-restricted, and the HLA associations seemed to be driven largely by CMV exposure. Cytomegalovirus status was reported to be diagnosed by the classifier with high specificity and sensitivity in both the original and validation cohorts. In an earlier analysis of about 600 of the donors, most TCR beta V segments appeared in productive rearrangements about 87% or about 30% of the time, broadly matching IMGT annotations. HLA typing was unavailable for some donors at each locus, so association tests used only the typed subset. A later analysis found that HLA-associated TCR beta chains were more clonally expanded and had lower generation probabilities than equally common non-associated chains. For the cohort, immune exposure information was limited to CMV serostatus. In a later genetic analysis, a missense DCLRE1C variant was associated with V-gene and J-gene trimming of TCR beta chains, and the association was replicated in an independent cohort. The cohort was sequenced for TCR beta chains only, and without alpha or paired-chain data the features that could be detected were limited. Linkage disequilibrium might explain the correlated functional status among segregating V segments, but an unknown experimental factor could not be ruled out. According to a later genetic analysis, donors in an Asian-associated ancestry cluster had fewer N-insertions in productive TCRs than the approximately 700-donor mean.

Including cysteine and phenylalanine, the CDR3 has 15 amino acids. The DNA shown is the 45-base CDR3, in frame from base 1. Germline trimming amounts to 0 bases on V and 5 bases on J, with 5 as the count of junction bases outside the gene matches. In the germline V gene, CDR1 corresponds to SGHRS and CDR2 to YFSETQ. The cohort was made up of 666 healthy bone marrow donors. At the time of sampling, every cohort member was nominally healthy, though immune exposures that went unrecorded were likely present. The donor tested CMV seronegative and was one of the 352 seronegative cohort members. A peripheral blood sample was provided by each donor, and peripheral blood mononuclear cells were used for TCR beta sequencing. The Qiagen DNeasy Blood Extraction Kit was used to extract genomic DNA from the blood cell samples. Library creation used the immunoSEQ multiplex PCR assay. For the multiplex PCR, a mixture combining 60 forward primers for TCR Vbeta segments and 13 reverse primers for TCR Jbeta segments was used. A multiplex PCR assay on genomic DNA amplified the CDR3 region of rearranged TCR beta genes. The amplified TCR beta libraries were sequenced on the Illumina HiSeq System as 87-base-pair reads. In the source study's methods: In a later analysis, approximately 74 million unique TCR beta chains were counted across the roughly 700 repertoires, and around 10 million of these chains were shared by at least two donors. Raw reads were error-corrected and collapsed into unique sequences with a nearest-neighbor algorithm that merged closely related sequences to remove PCR and sequencing errors. Alignment of CDR3 sequences to IMGT reference sequences was used to assign V, D and J gene segments. For a sequence to be retained, a match of at least six nucleotides to both a V gene segment and a J gene segment was required. A rearrangement counted as productive if the CDR3 had no stop codons and remained in frame with V and J, and every other rearrangement counted as non-productive. CDR3 was defined according to IMGT convention as the region running from the second conserved V-encoded cysteine to the conserved J-encoded phenylalanine. Sequences without an unambiguous match to a single V gene segment were excluded from the earlier analysis of about 640 of the donors. In an earlier analysis of approximately 560 of the donors, a V segment was called functional when productive rearrangements were above 56.7%, and segregating when the standard deviation between donors exceeded 5%. A statistical classification framework was built to diagnose cytomegalovirus status from the catalog of TCR beta chain sequences. V and J gene assignment, in a later analysis, came from comparing TCR nucleotide sequences with IMGT/GENE-DB human TR gene sequences. Using the TCRdist pipeline, a later analysis assigned CDR3 sequences along with most-parsimonious VDJ recombination scenarios. In a later analysis, every TCR beta chain was defined by the combination of its CDR3 amino acid sequence and its V-gene family, and reads without a unique V-gene family were dropped. As a way to deal with suspected cross-contamination and a sequencing artifact, a later analysis dropped hundreds of nucleotide sequences that were highly shared and had low generation probability. In a later analysis, a clonal expansion index was calculated for each public chain from normalized within-repertoire ranks of inferred template counts. A later analysis computed generation probabilities with a VDJ recombination model fitted to out-of-frame rearrangements, and checked the results against IGoR. In a later analysis, TCR-TCR, TCR-HLA and TCR-CMV co-occurrence was scored with hypergeometric tests, and a repertoire-size bias correction was applied to TCR pairs. A later analysis estimated false discovery rates by permuting HLA or CMV assignments 20 times. In a later analysis, co-occurring TCRs were grouped using DBSCAN, with TCRdist sequence similarity added in when clustering inside HLA-allele-positive subsets. For co-occurrence clustering, repertoires with fewer than 30,000 or more than 120,000 public chains were excluded, along with roughly 5 repertoires with anomalous nucleotide sharing. In TCRdb, the immuneACCESS table is reduced to in-frame sequences with V and J assigned. These tables do not hold every clone; where another copy was compared, an unresolved V gene accounts for under half, and the others remain unexplained. The V and J calls and the clone size are those of that table, but D and trimming were determined from the DNA. The sample records approximately 120,000 clones, roughly three quarters of which are singletons. In total, the top ten clones hold less than 4% of the sample.

This clone was observed once. The antigen it recognizes is unknown. Per-base qualities were not stored, and no clone one base away is much larger. This sequence was found in a man aged 30 to 39 in good health and CMV-seronegative. Input material: PBMCs. The receptor chain draws on TRBV5-1 and TRBJ2-3; TRBD2 matches 8 bases in the middle. The CDR3 reads CASSLGSGGEDTQYF. The sequenced DNA is TGCGCCAGCAGCTTGGGAAGCGGGGGAGAAGATACGCAGTATTTT.